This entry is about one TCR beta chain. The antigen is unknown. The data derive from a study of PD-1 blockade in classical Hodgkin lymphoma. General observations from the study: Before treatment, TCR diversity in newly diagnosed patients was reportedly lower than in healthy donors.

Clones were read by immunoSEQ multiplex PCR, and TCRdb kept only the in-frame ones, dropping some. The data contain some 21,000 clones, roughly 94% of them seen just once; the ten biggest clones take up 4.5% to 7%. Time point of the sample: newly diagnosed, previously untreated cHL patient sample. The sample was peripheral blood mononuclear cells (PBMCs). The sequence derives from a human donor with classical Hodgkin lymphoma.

The CDR3 loop reads CASSIRDSGDGETQYF. Written as DNA, the CDR3 is TGTGCCAGTAGTATTAGGGACAGCGGTGATGGAGAGACCCAGTACTTC. The genes are TRBV19 and TRBJ2-5, with TRBD1 matching over 7 bases. Per germline, CDR1 LNHDA and CDR2 SQIVND (reference sequence). With 3 bases clipped from V and 4 bases from J, the junction kept 11 bases outside the gene matches. The length of the CDR3 is 16 residues.